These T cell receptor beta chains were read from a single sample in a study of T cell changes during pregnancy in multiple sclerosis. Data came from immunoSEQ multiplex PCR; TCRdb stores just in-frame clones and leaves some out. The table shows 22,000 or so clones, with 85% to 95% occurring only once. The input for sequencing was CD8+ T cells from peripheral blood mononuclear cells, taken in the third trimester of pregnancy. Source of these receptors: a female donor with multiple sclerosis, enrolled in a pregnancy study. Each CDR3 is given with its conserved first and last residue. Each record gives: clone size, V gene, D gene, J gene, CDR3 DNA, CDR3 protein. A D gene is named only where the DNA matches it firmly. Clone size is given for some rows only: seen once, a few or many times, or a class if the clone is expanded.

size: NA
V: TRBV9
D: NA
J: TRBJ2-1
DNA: TGTGCCAGCAGCGCCTCGAGCGGGCCCGCCTACAATGAGCAGTTCTTC
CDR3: CASSASSGPAYNEQFF

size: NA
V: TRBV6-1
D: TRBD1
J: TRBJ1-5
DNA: TGTGCCAGCAGCATATCCGGACAGGGTCCACAGCCCCAGCATTTT
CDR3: CASSISGQGPQPQHF

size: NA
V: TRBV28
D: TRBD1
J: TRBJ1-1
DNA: TGTGCCAGCACCCTCGGGCAGGGGGGCACTGAAGCTTTCTTT
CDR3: CASTLGQGGTEAFF

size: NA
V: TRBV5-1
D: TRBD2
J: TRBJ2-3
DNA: TGCGCCAGCAGCTTGAGACTAGCGGGGACGACAGATACGCAGTATTTT
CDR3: CASSLRLAGTTDTQYF

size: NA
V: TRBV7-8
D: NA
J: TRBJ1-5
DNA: TGTGCCAGCAGCTCCCTCGAGGCTAGCAATCAGCCCCAGCATTTT
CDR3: CASSSLEASNQPQHF

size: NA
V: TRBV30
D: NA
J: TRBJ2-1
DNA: TGTGCCTGGAGTGTTATATACTACAATGAGCAGTTCTTC
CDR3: CAWSVIYYNEQFF

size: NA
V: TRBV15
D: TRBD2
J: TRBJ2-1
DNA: TGTGCCACCAGCAGAGATAAGGGACTAGGAAATGAGCAGTTCTTC
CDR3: CATSRDKGLGNEQFF

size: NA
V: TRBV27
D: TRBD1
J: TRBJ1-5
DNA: TGTGCCAGCAGGACCGGGACAGCGAGTAATCAGCCCCAGCATTTT
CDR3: CASRTGTASNQPQHF

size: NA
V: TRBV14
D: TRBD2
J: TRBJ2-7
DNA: TGTGCCAGTGGGACTAGTTGGGAAGACGAGCAGTACTTC
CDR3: CASGTSWEDEQYF

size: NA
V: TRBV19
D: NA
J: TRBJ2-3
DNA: TGTGCCAGTAGTAGATTGGACAGTAGCACAGATACGCAGTATTTT
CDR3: CASSRLDSSTDTQYF

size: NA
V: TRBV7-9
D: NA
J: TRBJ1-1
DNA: TGTGCCAGCAGCCAAGCTCCGGGTAACACTGAAGCTTTCTTT
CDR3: CASSQAPGNTEAFF

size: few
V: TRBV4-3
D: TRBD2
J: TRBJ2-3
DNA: TGCGCCAGCAGCCAAGAACTAGCGGGGGGCACAGATACGCAGTATTTT
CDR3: CASSQELAGGTDTQYF

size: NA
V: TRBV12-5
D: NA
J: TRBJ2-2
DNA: TGTGCTAGTGGTTTGGACCCAGGGGTCGACACCGGGGAGCTGTTTTTT
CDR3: CASGLDPGVDTGELFF

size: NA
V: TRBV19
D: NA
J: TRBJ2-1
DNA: TGTGCCAGTAGTATCTCTAGTGAGGCGAATGAGCAGTTCTTC
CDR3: CASSISSEANEQFF

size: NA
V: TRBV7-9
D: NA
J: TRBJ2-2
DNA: TGTGCCAGCAGCCCGGGATTGAACACCGGGGAGCTGTTTTTT
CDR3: CASSPGLNTGELFF

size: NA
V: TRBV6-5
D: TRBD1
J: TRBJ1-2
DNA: TGTGCCAGCAGCGCAGGGGACAGCTATGGCTACACCTTC
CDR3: CASSAGDSYGYTF

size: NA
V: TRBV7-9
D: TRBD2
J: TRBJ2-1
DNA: TGTGCCAGCAACGGGCGGGGGAGCTACAATGAGCAGTTCTTC
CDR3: CASNGRGSYNEQFF

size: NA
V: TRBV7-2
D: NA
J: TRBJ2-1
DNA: TGTGCCAGCAGCTTACGAACAGCGGCTCCGTACAATGAGCAGTTCTTC
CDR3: CASSLRTAAPYNEQFF

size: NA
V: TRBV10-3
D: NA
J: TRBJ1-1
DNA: TGTGCCATCCGTGAAGGGGTGAACACTGAAGCTTTCTTT
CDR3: CAIREGVNTEAFF

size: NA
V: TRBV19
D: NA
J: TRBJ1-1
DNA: TGTGCCAGTAGTACCGGGGGGAACACTGAAGCTTTCTTT
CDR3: CASSTGGNTEAFF

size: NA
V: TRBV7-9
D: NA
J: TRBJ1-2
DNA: TGTGCCAGCAGCCCCAGAGACAGACCCGGCGAGGGCTACACCTTC
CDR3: CASSPRDRPGEGYTF

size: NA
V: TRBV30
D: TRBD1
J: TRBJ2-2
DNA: TGTGCCTGGCGTGGGGACAGGGACACCGGGGAGCTGTTTTTT
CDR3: CAWRGDRDTGELFF

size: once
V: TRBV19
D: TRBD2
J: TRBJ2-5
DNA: TGTGCCAGTAGTCCTAGCGGGGCTAAACGAGAGACCCAGTACTTC
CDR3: CASSPSGAKRETQYF

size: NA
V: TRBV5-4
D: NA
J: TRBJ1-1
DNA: TGTGCCAGCAGCTTAACCCGGGCAGGGACTGAAGCTTTCTTT
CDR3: CASSLTRAGTEAFF

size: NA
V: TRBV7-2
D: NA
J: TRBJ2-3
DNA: TGTGCCAGCAGCTTCCTGGACAATCAGGGAAATACGCAGTATTTT
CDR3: CASSFLDNQGNTQYF

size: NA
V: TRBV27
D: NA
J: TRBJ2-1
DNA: TGTGCCAGCAGTTTATCTAGGGCAGGGGCCCGCAATGAGCAGTTCTTC
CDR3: CASSLSRAGARNEQFF

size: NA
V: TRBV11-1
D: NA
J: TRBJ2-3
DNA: TGTGCCAGCAGCTTAGACAGGGTGAGCTGGGCAGATACGCAGTATTTT
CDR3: CASSLDRVSWADTQYF

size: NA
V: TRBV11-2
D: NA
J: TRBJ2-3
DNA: TGTGCCAGCAGGCGACAGTACACAGATACGCAGTATTTT
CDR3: CASRRQYTDTQYF